This T cell receptor (beta chain) was retrieved from a study of OX40 agonist ivuxolimab in advanced cancers. The overall study: Ivuxolimab, which patients received intravenously every 2 weeks, was dosed at 0.01 to 10 mg/kg.

Profiling relied on immunoSEQ multiplex PCR, and the TCRdb table lists in-frame clones only, not all of them. This table holds nearly 70,000 clones, 86% found once. The CDR3 contains 15 residues. CDR1 LGHNA and CDR2 YSLEER come from the germline V gene. Between the trimmed V and J ends, which lost 2 bases and 3 bases, there was a span of 10 bases. General study findings and limits: Antigen targets of the expanded peripheral T cells went undetermined.

Turning to this clone: Its specificity is not known.

This sample comprised CD4+ or CD8+ T cells sorted from blood, obtained in a trial of the OX40 agonist ivuxolimab. The sequence came from an adult with an advanced solid tumor such as melanoma, head and neck, liver or kidney cancer. This chain uses TRBV4-3 with TRBJ1-4, with D perhaps matching TRBD1 (6 bases). The CDR3: CASSQWTAPNEKLFF. The CDR3 coding sequence is TGCGCCAGCAGCCAATGGACAGCGCCTAATGAAAAACTGTTTTTT.